This TCR beta chain was captured by sequencing in a study of T cell changes during pregnancy in multiple sclerosis. The ends were cut back, 0 bases at V and 1 base at J, with 14 bases in the middle. Germline CDR1 reads SGDLS; CDR2 reads YYNGEE. This CDR3 spans 17 amino acids. Sequencing used immunoSEQ multiplex PCR; TCRdb keeps in-frame clones, though not all of them. The sample lists 45,000 or so clones, approximately 90% seen once, with over 1% in the top ten. This clone has only one observation. The V call is TRBV9, the J call TRBJ2-1, with a possible D match to TRBD2 (6 bases). Material: CD4+ T cells from peripheral blood mononuclear cells, obtained after pregnancy. The TCR originated in a female donor with multiple sclerosis, enrolled in a pregnancy study. CDR3 region: CASSVAGRSLSYNEQFF. The CDR3 coding sequence is TGTGCCAGCAGCGTAGCTGGGAGGAGCTTATCCTACAATGAGCAGTTCTTC.